This entry is about one T cell receptor beta chain. V lost 4 bases to trimming and J lost 2 bases, with 28 bases between them. The CDR3 extends over 20 amino acids. In germline, CDR1 is SGHRS, CDR2 YFSETQ. This sample was included in a study of OX40 agonist ivuxolimab in advanced cancers. Clones were read by immunoSEQ multiplex PCR, and TCRdb kept only the in-frame ones, dropping some. The data show tens of thousands of clones, just under 90% seen once. The clonotype was recovered from an adult with an advanced solid tumor such as melanoma, head and neck, liver or kidney cancer. The genes are TRBV5-1 and TRBJ2-1, with D possibly TRBD2 on 6 matching bases. Sequencing was performed on CD4+ or CD8+ T cells sorted from blood, taken in a trial of the OX40 agonist ivuxolimab. CDR3 bases: TGCGCCAGCAGCAGACGAACGGGACTTTCAGAGGTTGGCGCCTACAATGAGCAGTTCTTC. Protein: CASSRRTGLSEVGAYNEQFF. Full variable domain (remainder filled in from reference TRBV5-1 and TRBJ2-1): KAGVTQTPRYLIKTRGQQVTLSCSPISGHRSVSWYQQTPGQGLQFLFEYFSETQRNKGNFPGRFSGRQFSNSRSEMNVSTLELGDSALYLCASSRRTGLSEVGAYNEQFFGPGTRLTVL.